This TCR beta chain was found in a study of T cell responses to AZD1222 COVID-19 vaccine. Germline-derived CDR1 and CDR2 are MNHNY and SVGAGI (reference sequence). This CDR3 comprises 14 residues. Trimming removed 2 bases from V and 2 bases from J, with 10 bases in between. Overall study findings and caveats: Nearly half of unique spike-specific TCRs reportedly avoided B.1.351 and B.1.1.7 mutated regions. Spike was spanned by vaccine-associated CD4 TCRs, with dominance at 160-218 and 743-854.

Profiled with immunoSEQ multiplex PCR; TCRdb holds only in-frame clones, not every one. The sample holds approximately 100,000 clones, 90% seen once. A word on this clone: Its matching antigen is unknown.

This receptor was identified in an adult in good health. This chain uses TRBV6-6 with TRBJ2-7; possibly TRBD1 for D (6 bases). The sample here was peripheral blood, taken on day 0 of AZD1222 vaccination. Here the CDR3 reads CASSYDGGPYEQYF. CDR3 nucleotide sequence: TGTGCCAGCAGTTACGATGGGGGCCCCTACGAGCAGTACTTC.